This T cell receptor (beta chain) was recovered during a study of OX40 agonist ivuxolimab in advanced cancers. Background on the study: The group had a mean age of roughly 56 years, ranged from roughly 20 to 79, and was 80% to 90% male. Study observations and caveats: Not determined was the antigen specificity of the expanded peripheral T cells.

Clones were read by immunoSEQ multiplex PCR, and TCRdb kept only the in-frame ones, dropping some. Of approximately 50,000 clones listed, less than 85% were seen once; the top ten hold more than 10%. A note on this clone: As yet, its antigen is unknown.

Here the sequenced sample was CD4+ or CD8+ T cells sorted from blood, taken in a trial of the OX40 agonist ivuxolimab. The receptor was isolated from an adult with an advanced solid tumor such as melanoma, head and neck, liver or kidney cancer.

CDR3 sequence reads: CASSSKREDPGTQYF. The CDR3 DNA reads as TGTGCCAGCAGTTCCAAGCGGGAGGATCCGGGTACGCAGTATTTT. J is TRBJ2-3 and V is TRBV27; 9 nucleotides line up with TRBD2. The CDR3 has 15 residues. V lost 4 bases and J lost 8; bases outside the gene matches: 10. Germline-derived CDR1 and CDR2 are MNHEY and SMNVEV (reference sequence).